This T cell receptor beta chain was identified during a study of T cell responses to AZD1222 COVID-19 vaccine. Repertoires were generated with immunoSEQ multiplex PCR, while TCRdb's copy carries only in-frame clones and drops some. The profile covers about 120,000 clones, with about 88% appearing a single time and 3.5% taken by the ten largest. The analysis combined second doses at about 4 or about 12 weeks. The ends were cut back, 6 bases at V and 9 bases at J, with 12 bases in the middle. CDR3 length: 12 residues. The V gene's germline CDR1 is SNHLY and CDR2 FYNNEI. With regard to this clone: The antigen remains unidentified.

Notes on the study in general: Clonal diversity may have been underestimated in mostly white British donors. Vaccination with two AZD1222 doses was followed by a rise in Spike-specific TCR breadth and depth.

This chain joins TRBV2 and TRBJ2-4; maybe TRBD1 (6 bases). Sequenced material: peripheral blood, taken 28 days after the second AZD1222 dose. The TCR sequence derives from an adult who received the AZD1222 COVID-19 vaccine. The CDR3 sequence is CASSSDSSIQYF. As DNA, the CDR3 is TGTGCCAGCAGCTCGGACAGTTCCATTCAGTACTTC.